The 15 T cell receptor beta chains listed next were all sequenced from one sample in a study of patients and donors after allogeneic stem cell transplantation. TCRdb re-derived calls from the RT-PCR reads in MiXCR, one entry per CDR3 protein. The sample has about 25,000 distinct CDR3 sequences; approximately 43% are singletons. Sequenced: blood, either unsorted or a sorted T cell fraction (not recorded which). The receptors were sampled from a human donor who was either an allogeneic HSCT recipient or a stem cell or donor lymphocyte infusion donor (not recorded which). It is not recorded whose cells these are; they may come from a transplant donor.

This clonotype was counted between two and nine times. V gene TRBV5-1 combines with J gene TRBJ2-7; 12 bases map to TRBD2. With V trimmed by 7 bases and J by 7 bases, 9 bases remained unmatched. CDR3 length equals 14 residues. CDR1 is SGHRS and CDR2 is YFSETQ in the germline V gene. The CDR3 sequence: CASRVLAGGREQYF. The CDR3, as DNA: TGCGCCAGCCGAGTTCTAGCGGGAGGGAGGGAGCAGTACTTC.

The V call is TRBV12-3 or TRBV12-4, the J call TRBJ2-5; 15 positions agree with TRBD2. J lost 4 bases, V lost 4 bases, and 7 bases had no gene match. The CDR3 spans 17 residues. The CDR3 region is CASSSGLAGGPGETQYF. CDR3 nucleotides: TGTGCCAGCAGTTCCGGACTAGCGGGGGGGCCGGGAGAGACCCAGTACTTC.

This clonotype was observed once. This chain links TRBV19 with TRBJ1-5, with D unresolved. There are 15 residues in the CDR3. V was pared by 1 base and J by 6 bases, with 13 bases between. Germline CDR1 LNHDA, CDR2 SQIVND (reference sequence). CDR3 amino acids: CASSIGTGYSQPQHF. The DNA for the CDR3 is TGTGCCAGTAGTATAGGTACGGGGTATAGTCAGCCCCAGCATTTT.

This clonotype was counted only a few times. CDR3 DNA sequence: TGCAGCGCTCGGACTAGCGGGAGGAATGAGCAGTTCTTC. Its protein product is CSARTSGRNEQFF. The genes are TRBV29-1 and TRBJ2-1, with TRBD2 matching 14 bases. The junction had 3 bases not matched to a gene; V was cut back by 7 bases and J by 7 bases. This CDR3 region has 13 residues. CDR1 and CDR2 (germline): SQVTM, ANQGSEA.

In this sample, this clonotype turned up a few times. CDR3 region: CASSPVSGAEQFF. As DNA, the CDR3 is TGTGCCAGCTCACCTGTTTCGGGGGCTGAGCAGTTCTTC. The chain links TRBV18 to TRBJ2-1; D may match TRBD1 or TRBD2 (6 bases each). V lost 3 bases to trimming and J lost 9 bases, with 12 bases between them. The CDR3 totals 13 residues. Germline-derived CDR1 and CDR2 are KGHSH and LQKENI.

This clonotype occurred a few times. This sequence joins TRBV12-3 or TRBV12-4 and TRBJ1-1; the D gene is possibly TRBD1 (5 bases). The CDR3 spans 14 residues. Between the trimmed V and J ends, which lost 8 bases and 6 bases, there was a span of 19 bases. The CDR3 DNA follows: TGTGCCAGCCGTGCCTGGGGGGGTTCCCCTGAAGCTTTCTTT. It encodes CASRAWGGSPEAFF.

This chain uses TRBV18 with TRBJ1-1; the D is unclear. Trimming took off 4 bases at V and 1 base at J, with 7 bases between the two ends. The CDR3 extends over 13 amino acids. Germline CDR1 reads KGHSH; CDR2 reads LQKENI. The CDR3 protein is CASSQSGNTEAFF. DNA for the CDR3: TGTGCCAGCTCACAATCAGGGAACACTGAAGCTTTCTTT.

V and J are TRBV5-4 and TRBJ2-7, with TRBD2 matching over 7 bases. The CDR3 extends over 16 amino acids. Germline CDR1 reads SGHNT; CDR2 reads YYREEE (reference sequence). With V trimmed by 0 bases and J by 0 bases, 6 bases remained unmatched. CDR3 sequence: CASSLDLAESSYEQYF. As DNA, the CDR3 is TGTGCCAGCAGCTTGGACCTAGCGGAGAGCTCCTACGAGCAGTACTTC.

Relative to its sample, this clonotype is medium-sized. The CDR3 spells CSASMGTDTQYF. For the CDR3, the DNA is TGCAGTGCTAGCATGGGAACAGATACGCAGTATTTT. The genes are TRBV20-1 and TRBJ2-3; D ambiguous. The V and J ends lost 3 bases and 3 bases respectively, with 7 bases between them. This CDR3 region has 12 residues. Germline loops: CDR1 DFQATT, CDR2 SNEGSKA (reference sequence).

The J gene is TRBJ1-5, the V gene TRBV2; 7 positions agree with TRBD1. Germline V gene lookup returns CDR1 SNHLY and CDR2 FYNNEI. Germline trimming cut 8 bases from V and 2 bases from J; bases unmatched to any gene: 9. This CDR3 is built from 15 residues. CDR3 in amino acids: CASEDRERGNQPQHF. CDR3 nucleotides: TGTGCCAGCGAAGACAGGGAGCGGGGCAATCAGCCCCAGCATTTT.

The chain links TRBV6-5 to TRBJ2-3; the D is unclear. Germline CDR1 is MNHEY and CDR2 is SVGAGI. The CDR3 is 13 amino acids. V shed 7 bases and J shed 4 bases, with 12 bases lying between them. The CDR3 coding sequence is TGTGCCAGCACCAAATTGTACTCAGATACGCAGTATTTT. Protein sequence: CASTKLYSDTQYF.

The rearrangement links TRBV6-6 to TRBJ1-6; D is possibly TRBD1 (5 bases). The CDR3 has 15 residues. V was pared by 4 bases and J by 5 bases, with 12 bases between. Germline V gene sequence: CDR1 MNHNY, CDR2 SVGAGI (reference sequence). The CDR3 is CASSFGGDNNSPLHF. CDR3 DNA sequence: TGTGCCAGCAGTTTCGGGGGTGACAATAATTCACCCCTCCACTTT.

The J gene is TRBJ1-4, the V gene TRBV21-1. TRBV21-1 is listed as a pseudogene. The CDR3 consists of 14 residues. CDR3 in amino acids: CASSMARGLEKLFF. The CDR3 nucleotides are TGTGCCAGCAGCATGGCTAGGGGACTGGAAAAACTGTTTTTT.

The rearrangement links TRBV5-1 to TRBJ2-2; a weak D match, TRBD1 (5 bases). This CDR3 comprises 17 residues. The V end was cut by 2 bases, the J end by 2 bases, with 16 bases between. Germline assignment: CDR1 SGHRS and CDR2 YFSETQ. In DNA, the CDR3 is TGCGCCAGCAGCTTAAGGCCGAGACAGACTAACACCGGGGAGCTGTTTTTT. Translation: CASSLRPRQTNTGELFF.

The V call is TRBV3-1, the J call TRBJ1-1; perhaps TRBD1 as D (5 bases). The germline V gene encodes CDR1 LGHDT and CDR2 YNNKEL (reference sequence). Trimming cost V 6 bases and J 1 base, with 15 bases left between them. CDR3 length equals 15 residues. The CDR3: CASRPNDRPNTEAFF. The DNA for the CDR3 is TGTGCCAGCAGGCCAAACGACAGACCGAACACTGAAGCTTTCTTT. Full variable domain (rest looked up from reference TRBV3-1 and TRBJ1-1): DTAVSQTPKYLVTQMGNDKSIKCEQNLGHDTMYWYKQDSKKFLKIMFSYNNKELIINETVPNRFSPKSPDKAHLNLHINSLELGDSAVYFCASRPNDRPNTEAFFGQGTRLTVV.